This T cell receptor beta chain comes out of a study of blood T cell repertoires in COVID-19 (dated by TCRdb to 2018 to 2020). General notes on the study: The collaborator samples originated in the United States, Italy and Spain and spanned the acute and convalescent phases of COVID-19. Deeply sampled blood TCRbeta repertoires from subjects exposed to, actively infected with, or recovered from COVID-19 were included in the dataset. Where HLA class I and class II types were available, the types were taken from metadata supplied by the sample provider, not from assay-based typing. A de-identified subject ID, COVID-19 status, age in years and sex were almost always included in the sample metadata. The repertoires were released in a freely available public database intended as a resource for research on the immune response to SARS-CoV-2. Samples came from the ongoing ImmuneRACE study (first 160 participants) plus 1,254 subjects from 6 global collaborators. The material from the prospective study consisted of cDNA or gDNA derived from T cells, B-cell-depleted T cells, or PBMCs. General study outcomes and caveats: Clinical and demographic metadata were provided uncurated, with the amount varying by source and participant.

Another Seattle source contributed samples from volunteer blood donors who had recovered from COVID-19. The collaborating institutions used their own protocols to collect whole blood in K2EDTA tubes. For TCRbeta analysis, collaborators shipped samples as frozen whole blood, isolated PBMCs, or DNA extracted from either of those sample types. About this clone: What antigen it recognizes has not been identified. Base qualities are not recorded, but no much larger clone differs from it by a single base.

V is pared back by 5 bases and J by 4 bases, with 11 bases lying between the germline termini. From cysteine to phenylalanine, the CDR3 is 13 amino acids long. Just CDR3 DNA is preserved here, 39 bases in frame from base 1. Based on the germline V gene, the CDR1 and CDR2 sequences are SGHTA and FQGNSA. TCRbeta CDR3 regions were amplified from genomic DNA by means of the immunoSEQ Assay, a bias-controlled multiplex PCR. Per the original workflow: The number of nucleated cells in each sample was estimated from the amplification of reference gene primers within the assay. To quantify the absolute abundance of each unique TCRbeta CDR3 rearrangement, sequence reads were collapsed and filtered. Productive Simpson clonality was computed per sample as the square root of Simpson's diversity index over productive rearrangements. Held by TCRdb, this immuneACCESS table contains in-frame sequences only and omits some clones. Under half of the omission traces to an unresolved V gene where checked; the cause of the rest is unknown. V and J calls and clone size are those listed in that table; D and trimming were worked out from the DNA. Across this sample there are some 130,000 clones, with 70% to 85% seen only once. 9.5% to 12% of the sample comes from the top ten.

The sequence was obtained from a man aged 60-69 years who had recovered from COVID-19. Recombination linked TRBV7-2 to TRBJ1-1, with no confident D gene call. Sequenced input: peripheral blood. The CDR3 protein sequence reads: CASSPGIGTEAFF. The base sequence is TGTGCCAGCAGCCCAGGTATAGGCACTGAAGCTTTCTTT.